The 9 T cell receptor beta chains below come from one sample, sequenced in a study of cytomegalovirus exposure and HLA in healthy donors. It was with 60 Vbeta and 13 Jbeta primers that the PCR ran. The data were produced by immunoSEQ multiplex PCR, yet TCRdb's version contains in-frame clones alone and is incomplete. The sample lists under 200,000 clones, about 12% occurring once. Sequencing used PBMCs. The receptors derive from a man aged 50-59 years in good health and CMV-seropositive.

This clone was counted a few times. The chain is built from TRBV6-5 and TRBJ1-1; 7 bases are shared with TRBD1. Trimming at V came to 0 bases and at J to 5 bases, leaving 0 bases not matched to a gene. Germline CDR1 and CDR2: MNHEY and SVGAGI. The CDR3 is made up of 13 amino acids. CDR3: CASSYSTGTEAFF. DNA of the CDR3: TGTGCCAGCAGTTACTCGACAGGGACTGAAGCTTTCTTT.

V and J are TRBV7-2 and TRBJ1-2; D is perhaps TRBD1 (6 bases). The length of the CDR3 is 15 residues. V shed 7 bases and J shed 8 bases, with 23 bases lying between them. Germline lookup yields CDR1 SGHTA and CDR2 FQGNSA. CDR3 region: CASKGVWTADGGYTF. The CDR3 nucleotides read TGTGCCAGCAAGGGCGTCTGGACAGCCGATGGCGGCTACACCTTC.

Written as DNA, the CDR3 is TGTGCCAGCTCATTGGAGACAGCCGGATCTGGAAACACCATATATTTT. Its translation: CASSLETAGSGNTIYF. This sequence joins TRBV18 and TRBJ1-3; D is possibly TRBD1 (5 bases). Trimming took 5 bases from V and 1 from J, leaving 15 bases between them. Per germline, CDR1 KGHSH and CDR2 LQKENI. The length of the CDR3 is 16 residues.

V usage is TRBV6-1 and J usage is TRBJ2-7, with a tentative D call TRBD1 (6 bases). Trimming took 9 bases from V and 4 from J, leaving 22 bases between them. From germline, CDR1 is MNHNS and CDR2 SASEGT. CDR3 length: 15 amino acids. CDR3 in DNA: TGTGCCAGTTCGACAGCCGGGACAAGTTTTTACGAGCAGTACGTC. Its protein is CASSTAGTSFYEQYV.

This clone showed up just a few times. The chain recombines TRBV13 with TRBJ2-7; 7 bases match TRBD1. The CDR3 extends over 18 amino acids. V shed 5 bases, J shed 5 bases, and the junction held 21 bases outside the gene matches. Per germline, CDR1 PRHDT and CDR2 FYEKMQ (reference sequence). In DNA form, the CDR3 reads TGTGCCAGCAGCCCAGGTAGGGTGGTCAGGGGGAGACGGGACGAGCAGTACGTC. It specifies CASSPGRVVRGRRDEQYV.

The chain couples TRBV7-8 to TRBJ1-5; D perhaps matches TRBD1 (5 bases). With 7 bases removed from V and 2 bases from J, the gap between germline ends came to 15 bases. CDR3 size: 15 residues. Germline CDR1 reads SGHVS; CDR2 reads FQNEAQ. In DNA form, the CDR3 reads TGTGCCAGCACCGAGCTTGAACAGGGCAATCAGCCCCAGCATTTT. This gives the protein CASTELEQGNQPQHF. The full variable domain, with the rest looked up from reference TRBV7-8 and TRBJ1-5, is GAGVSQSPRYKVAKRGQDVALRCDPISGHVSLFWYQQALGQGPEFLTYFQNEAQLDKSGLPSDRFFAERPEGSVSTLKIQRTQQEDSAVYLCASTELEQGNQPQHFGDGTRLSIL.

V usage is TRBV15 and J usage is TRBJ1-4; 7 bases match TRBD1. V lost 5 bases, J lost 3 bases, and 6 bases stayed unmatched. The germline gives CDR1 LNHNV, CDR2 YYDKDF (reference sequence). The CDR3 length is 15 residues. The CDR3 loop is CATSARQGSNEKLFF. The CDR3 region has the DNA TGTGCCACCAGCGCCCGACAGGGTTCTAATGAAAAACTGTTTTTT. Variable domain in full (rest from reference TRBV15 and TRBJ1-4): DAMVIQNPRYQVTQFGKPVTLSCSQTLNHNVMYWYQQKSSQAPKLLFHYYDKDFNNEADTPDNFQSRRPNTSFCFLDIRSPGLGDTAMYLCATSARQGSNEKLFFGSGTQLSVL.

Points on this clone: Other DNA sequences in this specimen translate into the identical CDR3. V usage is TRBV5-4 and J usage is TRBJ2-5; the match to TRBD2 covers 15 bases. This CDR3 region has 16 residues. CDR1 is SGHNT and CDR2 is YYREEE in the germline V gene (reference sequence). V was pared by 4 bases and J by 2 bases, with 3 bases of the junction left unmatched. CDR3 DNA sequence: TGTGCCAGCAGCCCGGGACTAGCGGGGGGACAAGAGACCCAGTACTTC. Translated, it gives CASSPGLAGGQETQYF.

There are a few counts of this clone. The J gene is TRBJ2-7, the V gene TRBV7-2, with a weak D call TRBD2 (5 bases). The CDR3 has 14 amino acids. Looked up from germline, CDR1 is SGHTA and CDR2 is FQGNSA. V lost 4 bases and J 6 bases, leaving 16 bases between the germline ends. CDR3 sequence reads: CASSSRAGLGEQYV. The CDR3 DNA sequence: TGTGCCAGCAGCTCAAGGGCTGGACTCGGCGAGCAGTACGTC.